These 20 T cell receptor beta chains share one sample of origin, sequenced in a study of blood T cell repertoires in COVID-19. Repertoires were generated with immunoSEQ multiplex PCR, while TCRdb's copy carries only in-frame clones and drops some. The table records approximately 270,000 clones, about 89% of them present only once. Sequenced input: PBMCs or T cells enriched from blood (not recorded which). These receptors originate from a human donor in a cohort exposed to, infected with or recovered from COVID-19 (not recorded which). The donor label of this sample is uncertain.

The rearrangement links TRBV7-8 to TRBJ2-3, with 7 bases identical to TRBD2. Trimming at V came to 3 bases and at J to 4 bases, leaving 7 bases not matched to a gene. Germline assignment: CDR1 SGHVS and CDR2 FQNEAQ. The CDR3 extends over 15 amino acids. The CDR3 protein is CASSFLAVGPDTQYF. CDR3 DNA sequence: TGTGCCAGCAGCTTTCTAGCGGTGGGACCAGATACGCAGTATTTT.

This sequence joins TRBV15 and TRBJ2-4, with D possibly TRBD2 on 6 matching bases. The CDR3 is made up of 15 amino acids. Trimming removed 4 bases from V and 3 bases from J, with 13 bases in between. Germline V gene sequence: CDR1 LNHNV, CDR2 YYDKDF (reference sequence). CDR3 in amino acids: CATSTGGDGKNIQYF. The CDR3 DNA reads as TGTGCCACCAGCACCGGGGGTGATGGCAAAAACATTCAGTACTTC.

The rearrangement joins TRBV11-2 to TRBJ2-7; D is possibly TRBD1 (6 bases). V was cut by 3 bases and J by 3 bases, with 9 bases left in between. The CDR3 runs 13 residues. In germline, CDR1 is SGHAT, CDR2 FQNNGV. The CDR3 DNA reads TGTGCCAGCAGCTTTCCAGGGGTCTACGAGCAGTACTTC. Amino acid sequence: CASSFPGVYEQYF.

The rearrangement links TRBV4-3 to TRBJ1-6; 8 nucleotides match TRBD1. This CDR3 has 16 amino acids. Germline trimming cut 3 bases from V and 7 bases from J; bases unmatched to any gene: 8. Germline CDR1 is LGHNA and CDR2 is YSLEER. CDR3 region: CASSHGTGGGNSPLHF. CDR3 DNA: TGCGCCAGCAGCCATGGTACAGGGGGAGGAAATTCACCCCTCCACTTT.

The gene calls are TRBV6-5 and TRBJ1-1; D not certain. From germline, CDR1 is MNHEY and CDR2 SVGAGI. V lost 11 bases and J lost 1, with 11 bases in between. The CDR3 totals 12 residues. CDR3 DNA sequence: TGTGCCGCGCAGGAGGCGAACACTGAAGCTTTCTTT. This encodes CAAQEANTEAFF.

The rearrangement joins TRBV27 to TRBJ1-5, with 8 bases that match TRBD1. Germline values: CDR1 MNHEY, CDR2 SMNVEV (reference sequence). The CDR3 is made up of 15 amino acids. V shed 6 bases and J 5 bases; nucleotides not matched to a gene: 9. This chain's CDR3 is CASSRQGLQYQPQHF. As DNA, the CDR3 is TGTGCCAGCAGCAGACAGGGGCTCCAGTATCAGCCCCAGCATTTT.

The chain has TRBV24-1 and TRBJ1-2; 9 nucleotides match TRBD1. Germline V gene data show CDR1 as KGHDR and CDR2 as SFDVKD. This CDR3 has 11 residues. V dropped 9 bases and J dropped 9; count of bases not matched to a gene: 4. As DNA, the CDR3 is TGTGCCACCTACGGACAGGGGAGCTACACCTTC. Translated, it gives CATYGQGSYTF.

This chain links TRBV4-1 with TRBJ2-1; TRBD2 matches at 13 bases. The germline gives CDR1 MGHRA, CDR2 YSYEKL. J gave up 9 bases and V 8 bases, and 10 bases lay outside the gene matches. CDR3 length: 15 residues. CDR3 loop: CASAQLAGGVGEQFF. CDR3 in DNA: TGCGCCAGCGCTCAACTAGCGGGGGGGGTCGGTGAGCAGTTCTTC.

The rearrangement joins TRBV29-1 to TRBJ1-1; the match to TRBD1 covers 9 bases. The V gene end was trimmed by 6 bases and the J gene end by 6 bases; junction bases not matched to a gene: 11. The length of the CDR3 is 14 residues. Germline V gives CDR1 SQVTM, CDR2 ANQGSEA. In nucleotides, the CDR3 is TGCAGCGTGGCAACAGGGGGCGCCCGGTCTGAAGCTTTCTTT. Its protein product is CSVATGGARSEAFF.

The chain employs TRBV11-2 and TRBJ2-5; the D is unclear. Trimming removed 1 base from V and 2 bases from J, with 14 bases in between. This CDR3 is 16 amino acids long. The germline CDR1 and CDR2 sequences are SGHAT and FQNNGV. Written as DNA, the CDR3 is TGTGCCAGCAGCTTAGTGCCGGTCAGACAACAAGAGACCCAGTACTTC. Translated, it gives CASSLVPVRQQETQYF.

This chain links TRBV19 with TRBJ2-1; 10 bases fit TRBD2. The CDR3 extends over 17 amino acids. Unmatched junction bases numbered 3, after V lost 0 bases and J lost 1 base. Germline V CDR1 and CDR2: LNHDA, SQIVND (reference sequence). The CDR3 spells CASSIDSGGSSYNEQFF. CDR3 nucleotide sequence: TGTGCCAGTAGTATAGATAGCGGGGGGTCGTCCTACAATGAGCAGTTCTTC.

The CDR3 loop reads CASSKGQGYQPQHF. Here the CDR3 DNA reads TGTGCCAGCAGCAAAGGACAGGGTTATCAGCCCCAGCATTTT. The rearrangement uses TRBV21-1 and TRBJ1-5; whether TRBD1, the table's D call, matches the DNA was not checked. TRBV21-1 is shown as a pseudogene. CDR3 length: 14 residues.

V is TRBV7-9 and J is TRBJ1-1; TRBD1 aligns across 9 bases. Germline assignment: CDR1 SEHNR and CDR2 FQNEAQ (reference sequence). The CDR3 is 15 residues long. V gave up 4 bases and J gave up 5 bases; unmatched junction bases: 8. CDR3 sequence reads: CASSSPDRGQTEAFF. CDR3 in DNA: TGTGCCAGCAGCTCGCCGGACAGGGGACAGACTGAAGCTTTCTTT.

The chain has TRBV29-1 and TRBJ1-2; no clear D. This CDR3 comprises 12 residues. Germline V lookup: CDR1 SQVTM, CDR2 ANQGSEA. V was pared by 2 bases and J by 7 bases, with 11 bases between. The DNA of the CDR3 is TGCAGCGTTGAAAGCCCTATATCTGGCTACACCTTC. It encodes CSVESPISGYTF.

The chain has TRBV7-8 and TRBJ2-2; D unclear. The germline V and J ends were trimmed by 7 bases and 5 bases, with 14 bases remaining between them. Germline V gene lookup returns CDR1 SGHVS and CDR2 FQNEAQ. The CDR3 loop spans 14 amino acids. The CDR3 bases are TGTGCCAGCATCGGTTATCCCCGTACCGGGGAGCTGTTTTTT. It is translated as CASIGYPRTGELFF.

V is TRBV4-2 and J is TRBJ2-1, with D tentatively TRBD1 (5 bases). There are 14 residues in the CDR3. Germline CDR1 reads LGHNA; CDR2 reads YNFKEQ. V dropped 0 bases and J dropped 9 bases, with 12 bases sitting between them. Written as DNA, the CDR3 is TGTGCCAGCAGCCAAGACCGGCGGCAGGGTGAGCAGTTCTTC. The encoded protein is CASSQDRRQGEQFF.

The chain is built from TRBV7-8 and TRBJ1-1; possible D gene TRBD1, 6 bases. CDR1 and CDR2 (germline): SGHVS, FQNEAQ. The CDR3 has 15 amino acids. V was trimmed by 4 bases and J by 0 bases, leaving 12 bases between them. This CDR3 is CASSSQGLMNTEAFF. DNA of the CDR3: TGTGCCAGCAGCTCACAGGGTCTCATGAACACTGAAGCTTTCTTT.

The rearrangement links TRBV6-1 to TRBJ1-3; the D is unclear. The V end lost 0 bases, the J end lost 1 base, and 10 bases lay between the germline ends. Germline CDR1 reads MNHNS; CDR2 reads SASEGT. The CDR3 is made up of 16 amino acids. In DNA form, the CDR3 reads TGTGCCAGCAGTGAAGCCCCCGGAGGGTCTGGAAACACCATATATTTT. It specifies CASSEAPGGSGNTIYF.

The chain couples TRBV12-5 to TRBJ2-7, with TRBD2 matching 7 bases. CDR1 is LGHNT and CDR2 is FRNRAP in the germline V gene. V shed 7 bases and J 3 bases; nucleotides not matched to a gene: 9. The CDR3 runs 14 residues. In nucleotides, the CDR3 is TGTGCTAGTGCCGCACACGCGGGGGACTACGAGCAGTACTTC. This encodes CASAAHAGDYEQYF. The full variable domain, rest sourced from reference TRBV12-5 and TRBJ2-7, is DARVTQTPRHKVTEMGQEVTMRCQPILGHNTVFWYRQTMMQGLELLAYFRNRAPLDDSGMPKDRFSAEMPDATLATLKIQPSEPRDSAVYFCASAAHAGDYEQYFGPGTRLTVT.

The chain recombines TRBV2 with TRBJ1-2; 9 bases are shared with TRBD1. The V and J ends lost 10 bases and 10 bases, in that order; junction bases with no gene match: 16. This CDR3 is built from 14 residues. Germline V gene lookup returns CDR1 SNHLY and CDR2 FYNNEI. The CDR3 loop is CATALEGQGLPYTF. DNA of the CDR3: TGTGCCACCGCACTCGAGGGACAGGGCCTTCCCTACACCTTC.